The present TCR beta chain was sequenced within a study of T-cell reconstitution after alpha-beta-depleted transplantation in children. Trimming took 8 bases from V and 3 from J; bases not matched to a gene: 10. This CDR3 is 15 amino acids long. A TCRbeta library incorporating unique molecular identifiers was prepared. From the PCR reads, TCRdb called clonotypes with MiXCR, one entry per CDR3 protein. The top ten clones hold approximately 6.6% of a sample with approximately 240,000 distinct CDR3 sequences, roughly 10% of them seen once. This clonotype was seen more than once but under ten times. The chain has TRBV12-3 or TRBV12-4 and TRBJ2-1; 7 nucleotides match TRBD1. The clonotype was recovered from a human donor who donated a stem cell graft to a child with acute lymphoblastic leukemia. The input for sequencing was PBMCs from the stem cell graft donor, taken from the stem cell graft. CDR3 nucleotides: TGTGCCAGCTGCACCGGACAGGCCCTCTACAATGAGCAGTTCTTC. Protein: CASCTGQALYNEQFF.